A selection of T cell receptor beta chains follows, all from one sample in a study of Graves' ophthalmopathy and Graves' hyperthyroidism. TCRdb passed the multiplex PCR reads through MiXCR, listing each CDR3 protein once. The top ten hold around 40% of the sample, which has under 250,000 distinct CDR3 sequences, roughly 21% seen once. The sample comprised peripheral blood. The source is a woman aged 45-59 years with Graves' ophthalmopathy. CDR3s include the opening cysteine and the closing phenylalanine or tryptophan. A D gene is named only where the DNA matches it firmly. Not all rows give a size; the values are once, few, many and, for expanded clones, a class.

CDR3 DNA: TGTGCCAGCAGTATACAGGGGCACTCCTACGAGCAGTACTTC; CDR3 protein: CASSIQGHSYEQYF; J gene: TRBJ2-7; D gene: TRBD1; clone size: many; V gene: TRBV27
CDR3 DNA: TGTGCCAGCAGCCCACAGGGGACGGCATCAAGGGGCTACACCTTC; CDR3 protein: CASSPQGTASRGYTF; J gene: TRBJ1-2; D gene: TRBD1; clone size: many; V gene: TRBV11-2
CDR3 DNA: TGCGCCAGCACTTCGGCGGGAGGACTCGAGACCCAGTACTTC; CDR3 protein: CASTSAGGLETQYF; J gene: TRBJ2-5; D gene: TRBD2; clone size: many; V gene: TRBV5-1
CDR3 DNA: TGCGCCAGCAGCGGCGGGACAGGGGACGAGCAGTACTTC; CDR3 protein: CASSGGTGDEQYF; J gene: TRBJ2-7; D gene: TRBD1; clone size: many; V gene: TRBV5-1
CDR3 DNA: TGTGCCACCAGTGACCAATTAGACGCGGGAGCCCAAGAGACCCAGTACTTC; CDR3 protein: CATSDQLDAGAQETQYF; J gene: TRBJ2-5; D gene: TRBD2; clone size: many; V gene: TRBV24-1
CDR3 DNA: TGTGCCAGCAGCTTAGGGGGCGCGGGAGAAGAGACCCAGTACTTC; CDR3 protein: CASSLGGAGEETQYF; J gene: TRBJ2-5; D gene: TRBD2; clone size: -; V gene: TRBV7-8
CDR3 DNA: TGTGCCAGCTCCATCAAATGGGGGAACACTGAAGCTTTCTTT; CDR3 protein: CASSIKWGNTEAFF; J gene: TRBJ1-1; D gene: -; clone size: -; V gene: TRBV6-2/TRBV6-3
CDR3 DNA: TGTGCCAGCAGCTTCGCGAGACACATTAGCACTGAAGCTTTCTTT; CDR3 protein: CASSFARHISTEAFF; J gene: TRBJ1-1; D gene: -; clone size: -; V gene: TRBV7-9
CDR3 DNA: TGCGCCAGCAGCATACATGGGGCCAACGTCCTGACTTTC; CDR3 protein: CASSIHGANVLTF; J gene: TRBJ2-6; D gene: -; clone size: many; V gene: TRBV5-1
CDR3 DNA: TGTGCCAGCAGTGAAACAGGATTAGGCTACACCTTC; CDR3 protein: CASSETGLGYTF; J gene: TRBJ1-2; D gene: -; clone size: many; V gene: TRBV6-1
CDR3 DNA: TGCGCCAGCAGCTTTGAGGGGATAGGACAGCCCCAGCATTTT; CDR3 protein: CASSFEGIGQPQHF; J gene: TRBJ1-5; D gene: -; clone size: few; V gene: TRBV5-1
CDR3 DNA: TGCAGCGACTGGACTAGCGGGATGGAGACCCAGTACTTC; CDR3 protein: CSDWTSGMETQYF; J gene: TRBJ2-5; D gene: TRBD2; clone size: -; V gene: TRBV29-1
CDR3 DNA: TGTGCCAGCAGCTTCCGGGGTCGGGATCAGCCCCAGCATTTT; CDR3 protein: CASSFRGRDQPQHF; J gene: TRBJ1-5; D gene: -; clone size: few; V gene: TRBV7-2
CDR3 DNA: TGCAGCCCTGAGACGGGGCGGACGAGCTCCTACGAGCAGTACTTC; CDR3 protein: CSPETGRTSSYEQYF; J gene: TRBJ2-7; D gene: -; clone size: many; V gene: TRBV29-1
CDR3 DNA: TGCAGTGCTACCCGGACAGGGGGGAGGCAGCCCCAGCATTTT; CDR3 protein: CSATRTGGRQPQHF; J gene: TRBJ1-5; D gene: TRBD1; clone size: few; V gene: TRBV20-1
CDR3 DNA: TGTGCCAGTATGGACCCTCCGGCGCAGCCCCAGCATTTT; CDR3 protein: CASMDPPAQPQHF; J gene: TRBJ1-5; D gene: -; clone size: many; V gene: TRBV19
CDR3 DNA: TGTGCCAGCTCTCCGAGGGGCTCCACTGAAGCTTTCTTT; CDR3 protein: CASSPRGSTEAFF; J gene: TRBJ1-1; D gene: -; clone size: many; V gene: TRBV27
CDR3 DNA: TGTGCCAGCAGGACGAGGGGAGTCAGGGAGCAGTACTTC; CDR3 protein: CASRTRGVREQYF; J gene: TRBJ2-7; D gene: -; clone size: few; V gene: TRBV3-1